Below, 3 T cell receptor beta chains from the same sample are listed, as sequenced in a study of T cell clonality in common variable immunodeficiency. Libraries were prepared by immunoSEQ multiplex PCR; TCRdb keeps only in-frame clonotypes and omits some of them. This sample carries 50,000 to 60,000 clones, none of them present only once. Source material: peripheral blood mononuclear cells. The receptor source for this set is a person aged 18 to 75 in good health.

This clone was seen ten or more times. The read ends 3 residues shy of where the CDR3 ends; the end is completed using the germline J gene. V gene TRBV4-2 combines with J gene TRBJ2-1; D is perhaps TRBD1 (5 bases). Germline CDR1 and CDR2: LGHNA and YNFKEQ. This CDR3 region has 17 residues. Trimming removed 2 bases at V and 0 bases at J, with 14 bases between. CDR3 residues: CASSQYGRGSSYNEQFF. Partial CDR3 DNA: TGTGCCAGCAGCCAATATGGTAGGGGAAGCTCCTACAATGAG.

The sample holds many counts of this clone. The CDR3 end lies 3 residues beyond the end of the read and is filled in from the germline J gene. V gene TRBV5-1 combines with J gene TRBJ1-2; D ambiguous. CDR1 and CDR2 from the germline V gene are SGHRS and YFSETQ. The CDR3 consists of 13 residues. Between the trimmed V and J ends, which lost 4 bases and 5 bases, there was a span of 12 bases. CDR3: CASSRQEAYGYTF. The covered CDR3 bases are TGCGCCAGCAGCCGCCAGGAAGCTTATGGC.

This clone was counted many times. The CDR3 goes on 3 residues after the read ends, and that part is filled in from the germline J gene. This chain uses TRBV7-9 with TRBJ2-2; D gene uncertain. V lost 5 bases, J lost 1 base, and 11 bases lay in between. The length of the CDR3 is 15 residues. Per the germline V gene, CDR1 is SEHNR and CDR2 is FQNEAQ (reference sequence). The sequenced CDR3 bases are TGTGCCAGCAGCCCTATGGGCTTGAACACCGGGGAG. Protein product: CASSPMGLNTGE. The whole CDR3 is CASSPMGLNTGELFF.